The 10 T cell receptor beta chains below were found in one sample sequenced in a study of blood T cell repertoires in COVID-19. Assay: immunoSEQ multiplex PCR; the TCRdb copy retains only in-frame clones and omits some. The repertoire consists of approximately 250,000 clones, with about 83% occurring once and the leading ten covering approximately 6%. Specimen: peripheral blood. The receptors derive from a woman older than 75 with COVID-19, enrolled during active disease.

The chain couples TRBV4-1 to TRBJ2-1; the D is unclear. CDR3 length equals 16 residues. CDR1 and CDR2 (germline): MGHRA, YSYEKL. V was shortened by 0 bases and J by 6 bases, with 15 bases between the two germline ends. CDR3 DNA sequence: TGCGCCAGCAGCCAAGATCGTTTAATGTCCCGCAATGAGCAGTTCTTC. This translates into CASSQDRLMSRNEQFF.

The CDR3 bases are TGTGCCAGCAGCCTGCTGGGAGCCACCTACGAGCAGTACGTC. Translating gives CASSLLGATYEQYV. The chain recombines TRBV5-6 with TRBJ2-7; tentative D call: TRBD2 (5 bases). Germline assignment: CDR1 SGHDT and CDR2 YYEEEE. The CDR3 has 14 amino acids. The V end lost 4 bases, the J end lost 2 bases, and 13 bases lay between the germline ends.

The table lists this clone with a few counts. The CDR3 DNA follows: TGTGCCAGCAGCTCGGGACTTCTCAACACCGGGGAGCTGTTTTTT. Amino acid sequence: CASSSGLLNTGELFF. The chain joins TRBV9 to TRBJ2-2; tentatively, D is TRBD2 (6 bases). The CDR3 extends over 15 amino acids. The V gene lost 4 bases and the J gene lost 2 bases, with 12 bases spanning the gap. Germline loops: CDR1 SGDLS, CDR2 YYNGEE.

This chain joins TRBV28 and TRBJ2-1; TRBD1 might be the D (6 bases). The CDR3 has 11 residues. Trimming left V 5 bases short and J 10 bases short, with 9 bases between. CDR1 and CDR2 from the germline V gene are MDHEN and SYDVKM. Written as DNA, the CDR3 is TGTGCCAGCAGTCTCCAGGGGGAGCAGTTCTTC. Protein: CASSLQGEQFF.

The rearrangement uses TRBV19 and TRBJ1-5; TRBD1 matches at 8 bases. Losses at the gene ends were 5 bases for V and 5 bases for J; bases not matched to a gene: 5. The CDR3 runs to 14 residues. The germline CDR1 and CDR2 sequences are LNHDA and SQIVND (reference sequence). CDR3 DNA: TGTGCCAGTAGTGAAGGGACAGGTTATCAGCCCCAGCATTTT. Translation: CASSEGTGYQPQHF. Variable domain in full (rest from reference TRBV19 and TRBJ1-5): DGGITQSPKYLFRKEGQNVTLSCEQNLNHDAMYWYRQDPGQGLRLIYYSQIVNDFQKGDIAEGYSVSREKKESFPLTVTSAQKNPTAFYLCASSEGTGYQPQHFGDGTRLSIL.

The V gene is TRBV3-1 (or the pseudogene TRBV3-2), the J gene TRBJ2-6, with 10 bases matching TRBD2. V lost 1 base to trimming and J lost 0 bases; unmatched junction nucleotides: 0. The germline gives CDR1 LGHDT, CDR2 YNNKEL (reference sequence). The CDR3 has 17 amino acids. CDR3 coding DNA: TGTGCCAGCAGCCAAGTAGCGGGGGGCTCTGGGGCCAACGTCCTGACTTTC. It specifies CASSQVAGGSGANVLTF.

The chain carries TRBV19 and TRBJ1-5; weak D call: TRBD1 (5 bases). Germline CDR1 and CDR2: LNHDA and SQIVND (reference sequence). V gave up 8 bases and J gave up 0 bases, with 17 bases separating them. The CDR3 sequence is 16 residues long. This chain's CDR3 is CASQDNRLNSNQPQHF. As DNA, the CDR3 is TGTGCCAGTCAGGACAACCGTCTTAATAGCAATCAGCCCCAGCATTTT.

This chain links TRBV10-3 with TRBJ2-2; possible D gene TRBD1, 5 bases. This CDR3 region has 14 residues. Germline V lookup: CDR1 ENHRY, CDR2 SYGVKD. Between the trimmed V and J ends, which lost 8 bases and 0 bases, there was a span of 10 bases. CDR3 bases: TGTGCCATCGGGCAGGGAACGAACACCGGGGAGCTGTTTTTT. It specifies CAIGQGTNTGELFF.

The J gene is TRBJ2-1, the V gene TRBV3-1 (or the pseudogene TRBV3-2), with a weak D call TRBD2 (5 bases). With 0 bases removed from V and 4 bases from J, the gap between germline ends came to 19 bases. CDR1 LGHDT and CDR2 YNNKEL come from the germline V gene (reference sequence). The length of the CDR3 is 18 residues. The CDR3 DNA reads as TGTGCCAGCAGCCAAGAAGGGTTTCGGGGTAACAGATACAATGAGCAGTTCTTC. It specifies CASSQEGFRGNRYNEQFF.

This clone was found once. The gene calls are TRBV7-2 and TRBJ2-1, with D unclear. In germline, CDR1 is SGHTA, CDR2 FQGNSA. V shed 1 base and J shed 0 bases, with 7 bases lying between them. The CDR3 length is 15 residues. Here the CDR3 reads CASSLVGSSYNEQFF. DNA for the CDR3: TGTGCCAGCAGCTTAGTCGGGTCCTCCTACAATGAGCAGTTCTTC.